These 30 T cell receptor beta chains share one sample of origin, sequenced in a study of OX40 agonist ivuxolimab in advanced cancers. Only in-frame clones appear in the TCRdb table, and some are missing; sequencing was by immunoSEQ multiplex PCR. Of roughly 26,000 clones in the sample, about 90% are singletons; the top ten hold approximately 19%. Specimen: CD4+ or CD8+ T cells sorted from blood, collected in a trial of the OX40 agonist ivuxolimab. The receptors stem from an adult with an advanced solid tumor such as melanoma, head and neck, liver or kidney cancer.

The chain links TRBV18 to TRBJ2-3, with a possible D match to TRBD2 (6 bases). Trimming took off 10 bases at V and 2 bases at J, with 13 bases between the two ends. Germline CDR1 is KGHSH and CDR2 is LQKENI. The CDR3 is made up of 13 amino acids. This chain's CDR3 is CATRGTDTDTQYF. DNA for the CDR3: TGTGCCACCCGGGGGACGGACACAGATACGCAGTATTTT.

The count of this clone is one. The rearrangement joins TRBV4-3 to TRBJ2-2; 9 bases map to TRBD1. The germline gives CDR1 LGHNA, CDR2 YSLEER. There are 19 residues in the CDR3. With V trimmed by 0 bases and J by 7 bases, 15 bases remained unmatched. CDR3 DNA: TGCGCCAGCAGCCAAGAAGAGGGCCTACAGGGGGCGTTGAGCGGGGAGCTGTTTTTT. This encodes CASSQEEGLQGALSGELFF.

The rearrangement links TRBV7-9 to TRBJ2-5, with D maybe TRBD2 (6 bases). Trimming left V 1 base short and J 5 bases short, with 8 bases between. From germline, CDR1 is SEHNR and CDR2 FQNEAQ (reference sequence). This CDR3 comprises 13 residues. CDR3 coding DNA: TGTGCCAGCAGCTTAGGCCTAGCGGAGACCCAGTACTTC. Translated, it gives CASSLGLAETQYF. Full variable domain (rest looked up from reference TRBV7-9 and TRBJ2-5): DTGVSQNPRHKITKRGQNVTFRCDPISEHNRLYWYRQTLGQGPEFLTYFQNEAQLEKSRLLSDRFSAERPKGSFSTLEIQRTEQGDSAMYLCASSLGLAETQYFGPGTRLLVL.

In the case of this clone: Other DNA sequences of this sample code for an identical CDR3. The rearrangement joins TRBV28 to TRBJ1-3; D is undetermined. Trimming took off 6 bases at V and 7 bases at J, with 13 bases between the two ends. Germline V CDR1 and CDR2: MDHEN, SYDVKM. The CDR3 loop spans 13 amino acids. The CDR3 coding sequence is TGTGCCAGCAGCCCCACGGGGTACAACACCATATATTTT. Translating it yields CASSPTGYNTIYF.

The V call is TRBV27, the J call TRBJ1-2; a possible D gene is TRBD1 (5 bases). CDR3 length equals 13 residues. CDR1 is MNHEY, CDR2 SMNVEV, per germline (reference sequence). V dropped 3 bases and J dropped 5 bases, with 10 bases sitting between them. The CDR3 region has the DNA TGTGCCAGCAGTTTGCCGGGGGGGTATGGCTACACCTTC. Protein product: CASSLPGGYGYTF.

Details on this clone: Other nucleotide sequences from this sample produce the same CDR3. The chain has TRBV5-1 and TRBJ2-3, with TRBD2 matching 10 bases. Trimming removed 2 bases from V and 5 bases from J; junction bases left unmatched: 5. The CDR3 is 15 residues long. In germline, CDR1 is SGHRS, CDR2 YFSETQ. As DNA, the CDR3 is TGCGCCAGCAGCTTAGCGGGAGGGCCCCTAGATACGCAGTATTTT. Its protein product is CASSLAGGPLDTQYF.

V usage is TRBV5-1 and J usage is TRBJ2-2; D gene unclear. The germline V gene encodes CDR1 SGHRS and CDR2 YFSETQ. CDR3 size: 11 residues. Trimming stripped 7 bases from V and 7 bases from J, with 8 bases between. The CDR3 nucleotides read TGCGCCAGCCGCCGAGGCGGGGAGCTGTTTTTT. Encoded protein: CASRRGGELFF.

The rearrangement uses TRBV13 and TRBJ2-3; D unresolved. Germline assignment: CDR1 PRHDT and CDR2 FYEKMQ (reference sequence). The CDR3 consists of 12 residues. V lost 2 bases, J lost 3 bases, and 3 bases lay in between. The CDR3 is CASSLRTDTQYF. The CDR3 nucleotides are TGTGCCAGCAGCTTAAGAACAGATACGCAGTATTTT.

The chain has TRBV18 and TRBJ2-2; the match to TRBD2 covers 8 bases. V lost 5 bases to trimming and J lost 6 bases; unmatched junction nucleotides: 8. Per the germline V gene, CDR1 is KGHSH and CDR2 is LQKENI. The CDR3 extends over 15 amino acids. The CDR3 reads CASSDSGMKPGELFF. In DNA, the CDR3 is TGTGCCAGCTCAGATAGCGGGATGAAACCCGGGGAGCTGTTTTTT. Full variable domain (rest looked up from reference TRBV18 and TRBJ2-2): NAGVMQNPRHLVRRRGQEARLRCSPMKGHSHVYWYRQLPEEGLKFMVYLQKENIIDESGMPKERFSAEFPKEGPSILRIQQVVRGDSAAYFCASSDSGMKPGELFFGEGSRLTVL.

This clone was seen once. The chain employs TRBV5-1 and TRBJ2-3, with 12 positions matching TRBD2. Looked up from germline, CDR1 is SGHRS and CDR2 is YFSETQ. V gave up 4 bases and J gave up 4 bases; unmatched junction bases: 22. The CDR3 spans 21 residues. CDR3 region: CASSEPTSGGQIVTYPDTQYF. In nucleotides, the CDR3 is TGCGCCAGCAGCGAACCAACTAGCGGGGGGCAAATCGTGACGTATCCAGATACGCAGTATTTT.

The rearrangement joins TRBV6-5 to TRBJ1-1, with D unclear. V was cut by 6 bases and J by 7 bases, with 12 bases left in between. This CDR3 is 12 amino acids long. Germline V gene data show CDR1 as MNHEY and CDR2 as SVGAGI. CDR3 coding DNA: TGTGCCAGCAGGACTCATGGTGGTGAAGCTTTCTTT. Protein: CASRTHGGEAFF.

V is TRBV5-1 and J is TRBJ2-7; the match to TRBD1 covers 10 bases. Looked up from germline, CDR1 is SGHRS and CDR2 is YFSETQ. CDR3 length: 16 residues. Trimming cost V 0 bases and J 5 bases; bases outside gene matches: 8. CDR3: CASSLAGGQGLDEQYF. As DNA, the CDR3 is TGCGCCAGCAGCTTGGCCGGGGGACAGGGGTTAGACGAGCAGTACTTC.

This chain connects TRBV19 to TRBJ1-1; the D gene is possibly TRBD1 (5 bases). This CDR3 is built from 14 residues. Deletions cut 1 base from V and 5 bases from J, with 11 bases between. Germline lookup yields CDR1 LNHDA and CDR2 SQIVND (reference sequence). The CDR3 loop reads CASSIATGVTEAFF. The CDR3 bases are TGTGCCAGTAGTATAGCGACGGGGGTTACTGAAGCTTTCTTT.

This clone was observed a single time. V is TRBV27 and J is TRBJ2-3, with 8 bases lining up with TRBD2. Germline-derived CDR1 and CDR2 are MNHEY and SMNVEV (reference sequence). This CDR3 contains 15 residues. V shed 7 bases, J shed 3 bases, and the junction held 9 bases outside the gene matches. The chain's CDR3 is CASIPSGGKTDTQYF. The CDR3 DNA is TGTGCCAGCATCCCCAGCGGGGGAAAAACAGATACGCAGTATTTT.

Details on this clone: One end of the junction does not line up with germline, which may come from a read error. The chain joins TRBV7-7 to TRBJ2-1, with D possibly being TRBD1 (5 bases). The length of the CDR3 is 14 residues. The V gene's germline CDR1 is SSHAT and CDR2 FNYEAQ (reference sequence). CDR3 in DNA: TGTGCTAGCAGCTTAGCCCAGGGCTACAATGAGCAGTTCTTC. It yields the protein CASSLAQGYNEQFF.

V usage is TRBV6-4 and J usage is TRBJ1-5; 7 bases are a match to TRBD1. With V trimmed by 9 bases and J by 4 bases, 6 bases remained unmatched. This CDR3 region has 13 residues. The germline gives CDR1 MRHNA, CDR2 SNTAGT. The CDR3 region is CASRIQGNQPQHF. Here the CDR3 DNA reads TGTGCCAGTCGTATACAGGGGAATCAGCCCCAGCATTTT.

J is TRBJ2-5 and V is TRBV7-8; D is perhaps TRBD2 (6 bases). Germline CDR1 and CDR2: SGHVS and FQNEAQ. The CDR3 runs to 16 residues. Trimming shortened V by 2 bases and J by 1 base, and 14 bases separated the two germline ends. The CDR3 loop reads CASSLRFAGPQETQYF. The CDR3 DNA follows: TGTGCCAGCAGCTTACGGTTTGCGGGGCCCCAAGAGACCCAGTACTTC.

The chain uses TRBV7-9 and TRBJ2-1, with D perhaps given as TRBD1 or TRBD2 (5 bases each). Germline CDR1 SEHNR, CDR2 FQNEAQ (reference sequence). There are 14 residues in the CDR3. Trimming shortened V by 2 bases and J by 10 bases, and 15 bases separated the two germline ends. CDR3 sequence: CASSLPGAGWEQFF. DNA of the CDR3: TGTGCCAGCAGCTTACCCGGGGCGGGTTGGGAGCAGTTCTTC.

This CDR3 is CASSKGAGDDYGYTF. CDR3 bases: TGTGCCAGCAGCAAAGGAGCAGGGGACGACTATGGCTACACCTTC. The gene calls are TRBV21-1 and TRBJ1-2; TRBD1, as called in the table, went unchecked against the DNA. TRBV21-1 is deemed a pseudogene. The CDR3 loop spans 15 amino acids.

The chain carries TRBV14 and TRBJ2-1, with TRBD2 as a possible D gene (6 bases). The CDR3 totals 15 residues. The germline gives CDR1 SGHDN, CDR2 FVKESK. V dropped 3 bases and J dropped 2 bases, with 11 bases sitting between them. DNA of the CDR3: TGTGCCAGCAGCCATAGTGCGGGGCCCTACAATGAGCAGTTCTTC. Its translation: CASSHSAGPYNEQFF. Full variable domain (missing parts from reference TRBV14 and TRBJ2-1): EAGVTQFPSHSVIEKGQTVTLRCDPISGHDNLYWYRRVMGKEIKFLLHFVKESKQDESGMPNNRFLAERTGGTYSTLKVQPAELEDSGVYFCASSHSAGPYNEQFFGPGTRLTVL.

This clone came up a few times. As DNA, the CDR3 is TGTGCCAGCAGCCACGCCGAGCCCGGACATATGAACACTGAAGCTTTCTTT. Translated, it gives CASSHAEPGHMNTEAFF. V is TRBV4-2 and J is TRBJ1-1; the D gene is possibly TRBD1 (5 bases). The CDR3 is made up of 17 amino acids. V gave up 3 bases and J gave up 0 bases, with 17 bases separating them. In germline, CDR1 is LGHNA, CDR2 YNFKEQ.

This chain links TRBV9 with TRBJ2-7; D is undetermined. This CDR3 contains 15 residues. Germline assignment: CDR1 SGDLS and CDR2 YYNGEE. The V and J ends lost 3 bases and 3 bases respectively, with 16 bases between them. CDR3 DNA: TGTGCCAGCAGCGCCAGTAGCTTTGGACGCTACGAGCAGTACTTC. Translation: CASSASSFGRYEQYF.

The CDR3 DNA reads as TGTGCCAGCAGCGTAGGCAGTGGCTACACCTTC. Protein: CASSVGSGYTF. V is TRBV9 and J is TRBJ1-2; D gene unclear. This CDR3 contains 11 residues. The V gene lost 0 bases and the J gene lost 7 bases, with 4 bases spanning the gap. CDR1 is SGDLS and CDR2 is YYNGEE in the germline V gene. Full variable domain (rest looked up from reference TRBV9 and TRBJ1-2): DSGVTQTPKHLITATGQRVTLRCSPRSGDLSVYWYQQSLDQGLQFLIQYYNGEERAKGNILERFSAQQFPDLHSELNLSSLELGDSALYFCASSVGSGYTFGSGTRLTVV.

This chain links TRBV19 with TRBJ2-1; no firm D call. Trimming pared 3 bases from V and 5 bases from J, leaving 2 bases between. The CDR3 is made up of 11 amino acids. Germline V gives CDR1 LNHDA, CDR2 SQIVND (reference sequence). CDR3 sequence reads: CASSINNEQFF. The DNA for the CDR3 is TGTGCCAGTAGTATCAACAATGAGCAGTTCTTC.

The genes are TRBV5-6 and TRBJ2-7; D may match TRBD1 or TRBD2 (5 bases each). The CDR3 runs to 14 residues. Germline CDR1 reads SGHDT; CDR2 reads YYEEEE. Trimming took 0 bases from V and 7 from J, leaving 14 bases between them. The CDR3 DNA reads TGTGCCAGCAGCTTGGACCCGGGACGTGGGGAGCAGTACTTC. The encoded protein is CASSLDPGRGEQYF. Together with reference TRBV5-6 and TRBJ2-7, the CDR3 gives the full variable domain: DAGVTQSPTHLIKTRGQQVTLRCSPKSGHDTVSWYQQALGQGPQFIFQYYEEEERQRGNFPDRFSGHQFPNYSSELNVNALLLGDSALYLCASSLDPGRGEQYFGPGTRLTVT.

CDR3 in amino acids: CASSSGTLTEAFF. In DNA, the CDR3 is TGTGCCAGTAGCTCCGGGACATTAACTGAAGCTTTCTTT. The J gene is TRBJ1-1, the V gene TRBV19; D possibly corresponds to TRBD1 (6 bases). V shed 6 bases and J shed 5 bases, with 13 bases lying between them. Per the germline V gene, CDR1 is LNHDA and CDR2 is SQIVND (reference sequence). This CDR3 contains 13 residues.

The chain couples TRBV15 to TRBJ2-1; no clear D. The CDR3 has 17 residues. Germline CDR1 LNHNV, CDR2 YYDKDF (reference sequence). Trimming cost V 0 bases and J 0 bases, with 12 bases left between them. In DNA, the CDR3 is TGTGCCACCAGCAGAGAATCGGGTTGGAGCTCCTACAATGAGCAGTTCTTC. Its protein is CATSRESGWSSYNEQFF.

This sequence joins TRBV28 and TRBJ1-4; perhaps TRBD1 as D (5 bases). CDR3 length equals 14 residues. CDR1 and CDR2 (germline): MDHEN, SYDVKM. Trimming took off 4 bases at V and 6 bases at J, with 12 bases between the two ends. CDR3 region: CASSSGRMDEKLFF. The CDR3 DNA reads as TGTGCCAGCAGTTCGGGACGCATGGATGAAAAACTGTTTTTT.

The chain has TRBV7-3 and TRBJ2-3; D call uncertain. The CDR3 covers 14 residues. In germline, CDR1 is SGHTA, CDR2 FQGTGA. The ends were cut back, 5 bases at V and 5 bases at J, with 14 bases in the middle. The CDR3 nucleotides are TGTGCCAGCAGCCACGAGGTGGGAATAGATACGCAGTATTTT. It is translated as CASSHEVGIDTQYF.

The gene calls are TRBV7-2 and TRBJ2-5, with a tentative D call TRBD2 (6 bases). Trimming removed 1 base from V and 2 bases from J, with 11 bases in between. The length of the CDR3 is 15 residues. Per germline, CDR1 SGHTA and CDR2 FQGNSA. CDR3 DNA sequence: TGTGCCAGCAGCTTAGGCTGGGCGGGACAAGAGACCCAGTACTTC. It translates to CASSLGWAGQETQYF.